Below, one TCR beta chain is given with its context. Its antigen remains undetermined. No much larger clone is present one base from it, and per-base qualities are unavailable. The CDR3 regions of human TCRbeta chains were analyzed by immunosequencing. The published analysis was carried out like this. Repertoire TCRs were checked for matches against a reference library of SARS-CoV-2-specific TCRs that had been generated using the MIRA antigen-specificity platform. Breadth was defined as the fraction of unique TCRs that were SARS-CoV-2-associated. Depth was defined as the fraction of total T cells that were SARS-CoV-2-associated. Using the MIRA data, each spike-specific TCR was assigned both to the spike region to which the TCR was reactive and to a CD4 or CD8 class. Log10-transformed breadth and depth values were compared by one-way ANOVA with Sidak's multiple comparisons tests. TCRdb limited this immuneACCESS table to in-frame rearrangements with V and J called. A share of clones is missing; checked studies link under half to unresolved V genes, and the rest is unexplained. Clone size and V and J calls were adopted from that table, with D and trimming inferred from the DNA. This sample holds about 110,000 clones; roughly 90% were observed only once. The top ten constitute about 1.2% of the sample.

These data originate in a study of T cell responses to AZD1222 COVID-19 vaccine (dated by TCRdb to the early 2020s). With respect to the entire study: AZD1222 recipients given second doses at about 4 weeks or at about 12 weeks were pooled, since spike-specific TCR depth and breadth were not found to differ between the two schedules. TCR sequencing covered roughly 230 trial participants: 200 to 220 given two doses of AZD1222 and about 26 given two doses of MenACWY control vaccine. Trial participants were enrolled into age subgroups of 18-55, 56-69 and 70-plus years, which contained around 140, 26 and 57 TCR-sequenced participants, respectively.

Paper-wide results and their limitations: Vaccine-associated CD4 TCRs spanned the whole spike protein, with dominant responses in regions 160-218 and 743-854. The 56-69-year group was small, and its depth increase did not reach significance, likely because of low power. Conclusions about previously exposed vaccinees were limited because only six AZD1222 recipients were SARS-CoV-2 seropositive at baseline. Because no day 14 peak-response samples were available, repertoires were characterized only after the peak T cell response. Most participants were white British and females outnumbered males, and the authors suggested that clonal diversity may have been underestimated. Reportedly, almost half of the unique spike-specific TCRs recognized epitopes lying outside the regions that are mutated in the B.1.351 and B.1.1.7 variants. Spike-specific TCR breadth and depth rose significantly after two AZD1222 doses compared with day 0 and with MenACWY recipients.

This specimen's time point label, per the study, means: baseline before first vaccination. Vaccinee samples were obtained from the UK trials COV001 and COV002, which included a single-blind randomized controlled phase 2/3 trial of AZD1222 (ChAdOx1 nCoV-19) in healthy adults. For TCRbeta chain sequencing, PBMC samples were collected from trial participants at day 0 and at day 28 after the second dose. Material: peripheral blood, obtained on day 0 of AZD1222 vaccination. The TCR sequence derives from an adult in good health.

The CDR3 in this case is CASRELSRTSWETQYF. The DNA sequence is as follows: TGTGCCAGCAGGGAACTCTCGCGGACTAGCTGGGAGACCCAGTACTTC. Rearrangement joined TRBV27 to TRBJ2-5, with 8 bases in between that match TRBD2. The CDR3 numbers 16 residues from cysteine through phenylalanine. This entry keeps only the CDR3 DNA: 48 bases, framed from base 1. The germline V gene (reference sequence) supplies CDR1 MNHEY and CDR2 SMNVEV. Trimmed from V: 6 bases; trimmed from J: 5 bases; junction bases lacking a gene match: 14.